Below are 2 T cell receptor beta chains sequenced from a single sample in a study of patients and donors after allogeneic stem cell transplantation. TCRdb recomputed calls from the RT-PCR reads with MiXCR, one row per CDR3 protein. The sample lists about 410,000 distinct CDR3 sequences; roughly 16% were seen once. The sample was blood, either unsorted or a sorted T cell fraction (not recorded which). The receptor source for this set is a human donor who was either an allogeneic HSCT recipient or a stem cell or donor lymphocyte infusion donor (not recorded which). It is not recorded whose cells these are; they may come from a transplant donor.

This clonotype was counted ten times or more. The CDR3 sequence is CASRPQGAHSPLHF. The CDR3 nucleotides are TGTGCCAGCAGGCCCCAGGGGGCGCATTCACCCCTCCACTTT. This chain connects TRBV12-3 or TRBV12-4 to TRBJ1-6, with TRBD1 matching over 8 bases. This CDR3 is 14 amino acids long. Unmatched junction bases numbered 6, after V lost 6 bases and J lost 8 bases.

The chain uses TRBV6-2 or TRBV6-3 and TRBJ1-5; D gene ambiguous. The CDR3 totals 13 residues. Trimming left V 7 bases short and J 15 bases short, with 22 bases between. Germline V gene sequence: CDR1 MNHEY, CDR2 SVGEGT. DNA of the CDR3: TGTGCCAGCACATCCCCCGGGCAGGCCCCCGCGCATTTT. This sequence encodes CASTSPGQAPAHF.